These 32 T cell receptor beta chains were all obtained from the same sample, sequenced in a study of identical twins. TCRdb re-called the 5' RACE reads through MiXCR, storing one row per CDR3 protein. In the table there are about 240,000 distinct CDR3 sequences, approximately 10% of which are singletons. The source material was memory T cells sorted from blood. The receptors were sampled from a man between 45 and 60 years old in good health.

The chain couples TRBV7-6 to TRBJ2-7, with TRBD2 matching over 8 bases. Trimming removed 8 bases from V and 4 bases from J; junction bases left unmatched: 7. The CDR3 loop spans 13 amino acids. CDR1 and CDR2 from the germline V gene are SGHVS and FNYEAQ. The CDR3 DNA reads as TGTGCCAGCGCGAGCGGGGGTTTTTACGAGCAGTACTTC. It is translated as CASASGGFYEQYF.

This clonotype was detected many times. The V gene is TRBV7-9, the J gene TRBJ2-3; perhaps TRBD1 as D (6 bases). Germline CDR1 SEHNR, CDR2 FQNEAQ (reference sequence). The CDR3 consists of 14 residues. Trimming left V 7 bases short and J 5 bases short, with 16 bases between. The CDR3 bases are TGTGCCAGCAACAACCAGGGGTTCGGAGATACGCAGTATTTT. It is translated as CASNNQGFGDTQYF.

This chain connects TRBV27 to TRBJ2-1; 8 bases line up with TRBD2. The CDR3 consists of 16 residues. CDR1 and CDR2 (germline): MNHEY, SMNVEV (reference sequence). The V and J ends lost 4 bases and 5 bases, in that order; junction bases with no gene match: 10. The CDR3 loop is CASSSPDGRVNNEQFF. The CDR3 nucleotides read TGTGCCAGCAGTTCGCCCGACGGGAGGGTTAACAATGAGCAGTTCTTC.

Comment on this clonotype: The junction and the germline gene differ at one end; a read error may be behind it. The gene calls are TRBV28 and TRBJ2-6; tentatively, D is TRBD1 (6 bases). Germline CDR1 reads MDHEN; CDR2 reads SYDVKM. The CDR3 has 18 residues. CDR3 DNA: TGTGCCAGCAGTTTGATTGGCTTGGGGGCCTCTGGGGGCAACGTCCTGACTTTC. Protein sequence: CASSLIGLGASGGNVLTF.

J is TRBJ2-3 and V is TRBV6-1, with 7 bases that match TRBD1. The V gene end was trimmed by 11 bases and the J gene end by 3 bases; junction bases not matched to a gene: 11. CDR1 and CDR2 (germline): MNHNS, SASEGT. This CDR3 comprises 14 residues. The CDR3 DNA sequence: TGTGCCGGGGAAAGGGGGCTCAAAACAGATACGCAGTATTTT. Amino acids: CAGERGLKTDTQYF.

V is TRBV11-2 and J is TRBJ1-4, with no clear D. Germline assignment: CDR1 SGHAT and CDR2 FQNNGV. This CDR3 spans 16 amino acids. Between the trimmed V and J ends, which lost 6 bases and 3 bases, there was a span of 17 bases. This chain's CDR3 is CASSWEVGRANEKLFF. The CDR3 coding sequence is TGTGCCAGCAGTTGGGAGGTGGGCAGAGCTAATGAAAAACTGTTTTTT. Full variable domain (remainder filled in from reference TRBV11-2 and TRBJ1-4): EAGVAQSPRYKIIEKRQSVAFWCNPISGHATLYWYQQILGQGPKLLIQFQNNGVVDDSQLPKDRFSAERLKGVDSTLKIQPAKLEDSAVYLCASSWEVGRANEKLFFGSGTQLSVL.

This clonotype was observed many times. The chain employs TRBV6-1 and TRBJ2-2, with D unresolved. CDR1 and CDR2 (germline): MNHNS, SASEGT. The CDR3 extends over 14 amino acids. V was shortened by 7 bases and J by 6 bases, with 15 bases between the two germline ends. The DNA of the CDR3 is TGTGCCAGCAACCCAAGGCGAGGAGCCGGGGAGCTGTTTTTT. It translates to CASNPRRGAGELFF.

This clonotype was seen at least ten times. Written as DNA, the CDR3 is TGTGCCAGCAGCGCCTCCGGGAACCGATATGAGCAGTTCTTC. It is translated as CASSASGNRYEQFF. V gene TRBV11-2 combines with J gene TRBJ2-1, with D perhaps TRBD2 (5 bases). The V end lost 5 bases, the J end lost 8 bases, and 16 bases lay between the germline ends. The CDR3 totals 14 residues. Germline CDR1 is SGHAT and CDR2 is FQNNGV.

This clonotype was picked up many times. The chain combines TRBV20-1 with TRBJ2-4; 7 bases fit TRBD1. This CDR3 has 15 residues. After removal of 6 bases from V and 3 bases from J, the junction contained 11 bases not matched to a gene. The germline gives CDR1 DFQATT, CDR2 SNEGSKA (reference sequence). The CDR3 is CSASDRAGYKNIQYF. In nucleotides, the CDR3 is TGCAGTGCATCAGACAGGGCAGGTTACAAAAACATTCAGTACTTC.

This clonotype was seen repeatedly, ten times or more. The gene calls are TRBV6-1 and TRBJ2-1, with TRBD1 as a possible D gene (6 bases). Between the trimmed V and J ends, which lost 5 bases and 4 bases, there was a span of 15 bases. This CDR3 region has 15 residues. CDR1 MNHNS and CDR2 SASEGT come from the germline V gene. The CDR3 DNA reads TGTGCCAGCAGTAGAGGGACGAGGGGGTACAATGAGCAGTTCTTC. It translates to CASSRGTRGYNEQFF.

This clonotype was observed many times. The chain employs TRBV5-1 and TRBJ2-2; D is ambiguous. V was trimmed by 0 bases and J by 0 bases, leaving 9 bases between them. The germline V gene encodes CDR1 SGHRS and CDR2 YFSETQ. This CDR3 is built from 16 residues. CDR3: CASSLVGQANTGELFF. The CDR3 DNA reads as TGCGCCAGCAGCTTGGTTGGGCAGGCGAACACCGGGGAGCTGTTTTTT. Full variable domain (outside the CDR3, taken from reference TRBV5-1 and TRBJ2-2): KAGVTQTPRYLIKTRGQQVTLSCSPISGHRSVSWYQQTPGQGLQFLFEYFSETQRNKGNFPGRFSGRQFSNSRSEMNVSTLELGDSALYLCASSLVGQANTGELFFGEGSRLTVL.

The chain recombines TRBV7-2 with TRBJ1-6; D remains ambiguous. There are 14 residues in the CDR3. Trimming cost V 6 bases and J 0 bases, with 6 bases left between them. Germline V gene data show CDR1 as SGHTA and CDR2 as FQGNSA. The CDR3 DNA follows: TGTGCCAGCAGAAGGGACTCCTATAATTCACCCCTCCACTTT. This codes for CASRRDSYNSPLHF.

The gene calls are TRBV6-1 and TRBJ1-1, with 9 bases aligning to TRBD1. Germline CDR1 reads MNHNS; CDR2 reads SASEGT. With 6 bases clipped from V and 0 bases from J, the junction kept 5 bases outside the gene matches. CDR3 length: 15 residues. The CDR3 DNA is TGTGCCAGCAGCGGACAGGGGTTATTGAACACTGAAGCTTTCTTT. Protein: CASSGQGLLNTEAFF.

The J gene is TRBJ2-7, the V gene TRBV3-1; D ambiguous. Germline V gives CDR1 LGHDT, CDR2 YNNKEL (reference sequence). Trimming left V 0 bases short and J 5 bases short, with 2 bases between. The CDR3 is 11 residues long. This chain's CDR3 is CASSQEHEQYF. The CDR3 DNA follows: TGTGCCAGCAGCCAAGAGCACGAGCAGTACTTC.

This chain connects TRBV27 to TRBJ2-1, with TRBD2 matching 12 bases. The CDR3 is 19 amino acids. Germline trimming cut 5 bases from V and 5 bases from J; bases unmatched to any gene: 16. Germline V lookup: CDR1 MNHEY, CDR2 SMNVEV (reference sequence). CDR3 nucleotide sequence: TGTGCCAGCAGTCCACGGCGTTGGGCGCTAGCGGGGGGGCACAATGAGCAGTTCTTC. Protein product: CASSPRRWALAGGHNEQFF.

This clonotype was seen at least ten times. The genes are TRBV12-5 and TRBJ2-1, with TRBD2 matching 10 bases. Per the germline V gene, CDR1 is LGHNT and CDR2 is FRNRAP. The CDR3 length is 14 residues. V shed 5 bases and J 6 bases; nucleotides not matched to a gene: 4. The CDR3 nucleotides read TGTGCTAGTGGTACCCGGACTAGCGGCAATGAGCAGTTCTTC. Translating it yields CASGTRTSGNEQFF.

This chain uses TRBV20-1 with TRBJ2-1; weak D call: TRBD1 (6 bases). The V end was cut by 3 bases, the J end by 8 bases, with 17 bases between. The germline V gene has CDR1 DFQATT and CDR2 SNEGSKA (reference sequence). The CDR3 has 14 amino acids. The CDR3 reads CSARTPKQGDEQFF. The CDR3 DNA reads as TGCAGTGCTAGGACCCCTAAACAGGGCGATGAGCAGTTCTTC.

In its sample, this clonotype was seen a few times. The chain recombines TRBV19 with TRBJ2-3, with 9 nucleotides matching TRBD1. V shed 6 bases and J 4 bases; nucleotides not matched to a gene: 5. The germline gives CDR1 LNHDA, CDR2 SQIVND (reference sequence). This CDR3 contains 14 residues. The CDR3 spells CASSRDRVADTQYF. As DNA, the CDR3 is TGTGCCAGTAGCCGGGACAGGGTAGCAGATACGCAGTATTTT.

This clonotype was seen ten or more times. The DNA is left out, because the CDR3 cannot be placed on it with certainty; the CDR3 is given as TCRdb lists it. This chain uses TRBV6-5 with TRBJ1-1; the DNA was not used to check the table's D call, TRBD1. The germline gives CDR1 MNHEY, CDR2 SVGAGI. The CDR3 is made up of 15 amino acids, end residues included. This CDR3 reads CASSSSDSLNTEAFF.

The table lists this clonotype with a few counts. This chain's CDR3 is CASSYSEGNTEAFF. Here the CDR3 DNA reads TGTGCCAGCAGTTACTCGGAGGGGAATACTGAAGCTTTCTTT. The chain is built from TRBV6-2 or TRBV6-3 and TRBJ1-1; D may be TRBD1 (5 bases). This CDR3 spans 14 amino acids. Trimming shortened V by 0 bases and J by 5 bases, and 10 bases separated the two germline ends. The germline V gene has CDR1 MNHEY and CDR2 SVGEGT.

The sample holds many counts of this clonotype. The V and J genes are TRBV20-1 and TRBJ2-3; D might be TRBD2 (5 bases). Germline loops: CDR1 DFQATT, CDR2 SNEGSKA (reference sequence). The length of the CDR3 is 15 residues. The ends were cut back, 0 bases at V and 8 bases at J, with 18 bases in the middle. Written as DNA, the CDR3 is TGCAGTGCTAGAGATCCGGGATTCACGGGCGGTACGCAGTATTTT. It yields the protein CSARDPGFTGGTQYF.

This clonotype was detected ten times or more. The CDR3 sequence: CASTTGGTGGAVQYF. The CDR3 DNA reads TGTGCCAGCACAACCGGCGGGACAGGGGGCGCCGTGCAGTACTTC. J is TRBJ2-7 and V is TRBV7-2, with TRBD1 matching over 12 bases. The CDR3 sequence is 15 residues long. CDR1 and CDR2 (germline): SGHTA, FQGNSA. V lost 7 bases and J lost 9; bases outside the gene matches: 13.

The sample holds many counts of this clonotype. The rearrangement links TRBV6-5 to TRBJ2-2; D not certain. V dropped 10 bases and J dropped 8 bases, with 14 bases sitting between them. The germline CDR1 and CDR2 sequences are MNHEY and SVGAGI. The CDR3 is 12 amino acids. The CDR3, as DNA: TGTGCCACCGAAGGAATCGAAGGGGAGCTGTTTTTT. It translates to CATEGIEGELFF.

This clonotype was seen ten or more times. The CDR3 is CASSLGDMNTEAFF. CDR3 nucleotides: TGTGCCAGCAGCTTAGGGGACATGAACACTGAAGCTTTCTTT. The V gene is TRBV7-6, the J gene TRBJ1-1; D is possibly TRBD1 (6 bases). The CDR3 is made up of 14 amino acids. V was pared by 1 base and J by 0 bases, with 6 bases between. Germline CDR1 and CDR2: SGHVS and FNYEAQ.

This clonotype came up many times. V usage is TRBV19 and J usage is TRBJ1-1; D call uncertain. V lost 8 bases and J lost 0, with 13 bases in between. There are 14 residues in the CDR3. Germline CDR1 is LNHDA and CDR2 is SQIVND (reference sequence). The chain's CDR3 is CASQSGEVNTEAFF. As DNA, the CDR3 is TGTGCCAGTCAATCTGGGGAGGTGAACACTGAAGCTTTCTTT.

This clonotype was counted between two and nine times. The chain links TRBV9 to TRBJ2-7; unclear D gene. The CDR3 spans 13 residues. Germline V gene lookup returns CDR1 SGDLS and CDR2 YYNGEE. Trimming cost V 3 bases and J 2 bases, with 9 bases left between them. The CDR3 bases are TGTGCCAGCAGCGGACGGACCACCTACGAGCAGTACTTC. This codes for CASSGRTTYEQYF.

The V and J genes are TRBV5-5 and TRBJ1-2; D not resolved. CDR3 length: 15 residues. Germline CDR1 and CDR2: SGHKS and YYEKEE (reference sequence). The ends were cut back, 1 base at V and 4 bases at J, with 14 bases in the middle. The DNA for the CDR3 is TGTGCCAGCAGCTTGATAGGTGGAACGGGCTATGGCTACACCTTC. Translation: CASSLIGGTGYGYTF.

This clonotype came up many times. The CDR3 reads CASSQVSSVEQYF. The CDR3 DNA reads TGTGCCAGCAGCCAAGTAAGCTCTGTGGAGCAGTACTTC. V gene TRBV3-1 combines with J gene TRBJ2-7; D is uncertain. The CDR3 is 13 residues long. V lost 1 base and J 7 bases, leaving 11 bases between the germline ends. From germline, CDR1 is LGHDT and CDR2 YNNKEL (reference sequence).

V gene TRBV18 combines with J gene TRBJ1-4; D unresolved. CDR3 length: 14 amino acids. In germline, CDR1 is KGHSH, CDR2 LQKENI. The V and J ends lost 0 bases and 8 bases respectively, with 10 bases between them. CDR3 DNA: TGTGCCAGCTCACCACCGTCCCGGACCGAAAAACTGTTTTTT. Encoded protein: CASSPPSRTEKLFF.

This clonotype was counted between two and nine times. The chain couples TRBV10-3 to TRBJ2-6, with 10 bases matching TRBD1. This CDR3 has 15 residues. Trimming took 11 bases from V and 1 from J; bases not matched to a gene: 5. Germline V gene data show CDR1 as ENHRY and CDR2 as SYGVKD. CDR3 region: CALGTGASGANVLTF. CDR3 nucleotide sequence: TGTGCCCTCGGGACAGGGGCTTCTGGGGCCAACGTCCTGACTTTC.

J is TRBJ1-6 and V is TRBV6-1; D unresolved. Trimming cost V 0 bases and J 7 bases, with 13 bases left between them. Looked up from germline, CDR1 is MNHNS and CDR2 is SASEGT. The CDR3 covers 16 residues. CDR3 sequence (DNA): TGTGCCAGCAGTGAAGCGCTAAATTCGGGCAATTCACCCCTCCACTTT. Its protein is CASSEALNSGNSPLHF.

This clonotype was seen at least ten times. V gene TRBV15 combines with J gene TRBJ2-1; possibly TRBD2 for D (5 bases). The CDR3 extends over 14 amino acids. V lost 1 base, J lost 7 bases, and 11 bases lay in between. The germline V gene encodes CDR1 LNHNV and CDR2 YYDKDF (reference sequence). CDR3 sequence: CATSRVGRRNEQFF. The CDR3 region has the DNA TGTGCCACCAGCAGAGTAGGCCGGAGGAATGAGCAGTTCTTC.